Below, 5 T cell receptor beta chains from the same sample are listed, as sequenced in a study of CD8+ T cells in alopecia areata. TCR sequencing used cDNA made by reverse transcription of extracted RNA. Using immunoSEQ multiplex PCR, the repertoire was profiled, and TCRdb retains in-frame clones only, with some absent. The data hold under 250,000 clones, with around three fifths observed a single time. The treatment here: oral pan-JAK inhibitor, 5-10 mg twice daily. This sample comprised CD4+ T cells sorted from blood, obtained at week 4, from a patient treated with tofacitinib. Source of these receptors: a human donor with alopecia areata.

The chain links TRBV30 to TRBJ2-1, with a possible D match to TRBD2 (5 bases). The CDR3 has 14 amino acids. V gave up 4 bases and J gave up 7 bases, with 17 bases separating them. The germline gives CDR1 GTSNPN, CDR2 SVGIG (reference sequence). The CDR3 region has the DNA TGTGCCTGGATACCCGGGATCACCCGGAATGAGCAGTTCTTC. It is translated as CAWIPGITRNEQFF.

The rearrangement uses TRBV25-1 and TRBJ2-2, with 7 positions matching TRBD1. Germline V gene sequence: CDR1 MGHDK, CDR2 SYGVNS. V trimming: 5 bases; J trimming: 7 bases; junction bases outside the gene matches: 4. The CDR3 totals 13 residues. The CDR3 DNA sequence: TGTGCCAGCAGTCGACAGGGATTCGGGGAGCTGTTTTTT. It translates to CASSRQGFGELFF.

This clone was seen a handful of times. This chain connects TRBV20-1 to TRBJ1-2; perhaps TRBD1 as D (5 bases). Trimming took off 1 base at V and 6 bases at J, with 6 bases between the two ends. Germline assignment: CDR1 DFQATT and CDR2 SNEGSKA (reference sequence). This CDR3 has 11 amino acids. In DNA form, the CDR3 reads TGCAGTGCTAGAGGGGGGGATGGCTACACCTTC. It specifies CSARGGDGYTF.

This clone was found a few times. This chain joins TRBV7-2 and TRBJ2-1; TRBD1 matches at 7 bases. With 7 bases clipped from V and 9 bases from J, the junction kept 9 bases outside the gene matches. This CDR3 region has 13 residues. Germline lookup yields CDR1 SGHTA and CDR2 FQGNSA. The CDR3: CASMFTGEVEQFF. The CDR3 DNA is TGTGCCAGCATGTTTACAGGGGAAGTTGAGCAGTTCTTC.

This clone appeared a single time. The rearrangement links TRBV30 to TRBJ1-2, with 7 bases aligning to TRBD1. Trimming removed 3 bases from V and 8 bases from J; junction bases left unmatched: 9. The CDR3 is 13 residues long. Germline V gene data show CDR1 as GTSNPN and CDR2 as SVGIG (reference sequence). The CDR3: CAWSVDRASGYTF. The CDR3 coding sequence is TGTGCCTGGAGCGTTGACAGGGCGAGCGGCTACACCTTC. Using reference TRBV30 and TRBJ1-2 for the parts outside the CDR3, the full variable domain is SQTIHQWPATLVQPVGSPLSLECTVEGTSNPNLYWYRQAAGRGLQLLFYSVGIGQISSEVPQNLSASRPQDRQFILSSKKLLLSDSGFYLCAWSVDRASGYTFGSGTRLTVV.